This TCR beta chain came from a study of T cell repertoires in cytomegalovirus infection. As for the study in general: Well-studied HLA-B-restricted CMV epitopes were used in the study alongside recently identified HLA-C-restricted ones. Evidence of both CMV infection and a matching HLA type came from public TCR beta signatures.

The CDR3 spans 14 residues. The V end lost 1 base, the J end lost 3 bases, and 7 bases lay between the germline ends. Germline CDR1 and CDR2: MGHRA and YSYEKL. Points from the study as a whole: The response measured ex vivo was dominated by TCR beta clonotypes (HLA-C-restricted and CMV-specific). Accumulated public TCR beta family frequency recognized individuals carrying CMV together with the relevant HLA.

Concerning this clonotype: Its specificity is unknown.

TCRdb passed the reads through MiXCR, listing each CDR3 protein once. Of fewer than 1,000,000 distinct CDR3 sequences listed, more than 25% are singletons. The origin of this receptor is a human donor in good health (CMV status not recorded). Some clones in this sample may be carry-over from other donors' samples. The gene calls are TRBV4-1 and TRBJ2-1; D is unclear. The sample here was cultured CD8+ T cells from PBMCs, taken from culture after CMV antigen stimulation. The CDR3 DNA follows: TGCGCCAGCAGCCAAGGCGTCGGCTACAATGAGCAGTTCTTC. Translation gives CASSQGVGYNEQFF.